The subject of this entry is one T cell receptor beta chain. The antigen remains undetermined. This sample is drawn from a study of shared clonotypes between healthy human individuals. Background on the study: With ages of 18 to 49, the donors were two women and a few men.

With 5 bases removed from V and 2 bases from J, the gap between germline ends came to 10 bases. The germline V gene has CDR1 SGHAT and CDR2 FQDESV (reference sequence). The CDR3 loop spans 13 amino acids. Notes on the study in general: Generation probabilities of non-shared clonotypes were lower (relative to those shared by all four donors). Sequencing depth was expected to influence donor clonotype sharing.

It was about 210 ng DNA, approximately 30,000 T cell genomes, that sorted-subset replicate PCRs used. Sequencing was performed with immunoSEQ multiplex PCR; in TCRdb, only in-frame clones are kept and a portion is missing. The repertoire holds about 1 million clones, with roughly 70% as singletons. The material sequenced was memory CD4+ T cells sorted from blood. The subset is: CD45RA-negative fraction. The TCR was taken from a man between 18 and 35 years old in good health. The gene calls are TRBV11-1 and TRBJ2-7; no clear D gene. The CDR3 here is CASSPAAAYEQYF. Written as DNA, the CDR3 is TGTGCCAGCAGCCCCGCCGCGGCCTACGAGCAGTACTTC. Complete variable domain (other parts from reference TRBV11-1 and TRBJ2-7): EAEVAQSPRYKITEKSQAVAFWCDPISGHATLYWYRQILGQGPELLVQFQDESVVDDSQLPKDRFSAERLKGVDSTLKIQPAELGDSAMYLCASSPAAAYEQYFGPGTRLTVT.